The 18 T cell receptor beta chains reported below all come from one sample, sequenced in a study of type 1 and type 2 diabetes patients. Genomic DNA was the PCR template. The TCR beta CDR3 region was amplified using 30 forward and 13 reverse primers. TCRdb ran MiXCR on the multiplex PCR reads and lists one entry per CDR3 protein. The sample includes some 250,000 distinct CDR3 sequences, around 50% of them seen just once. Sequencing was carried out using peripheral blood mononuclear cells (PBMCs). These TCRs come from a young man with type 2 diabetes.

J is TRBJ2-3 and V is TRBV7-3, with D perhaps TRBD1 (6 bases). CDR1 SGHTA and CDR2 FQGTGA come from the germline V gene. This CDR3 region has 15 residues. The V end lost 0 bases, the J end lost 4 bases, and 11 bases lay between the germline ends. CDR3 coding DNA: TGTGCCAGCAGCTTAACAGGGGGTAACGCAGATACGCAGTATTTT. Its translation: CASSLTGGNADTQYF.

This clonotype was seen a single time. The gene calls are TRBV7-2 and TRBJ2-7; 11 nucleotides match TRBD2. Looked up from germline, CDR1 is SGHTA and CDR2 is FQGNSA. The V gene end was trimmed by 5 bases and the J gene end by 3 bases; junction bases not matched to a gene: 9. The CDR3 loop spans 16 amino acids. This CDR3 is CASSQKGTSGYYEQYF. Written as DNA, the CDR3 is TGTGCCAGCAGCCAGAAGGGGACTAGCGGTTACTACGAGCAGTACTTC. Full variable domain (rest looked up from reference TRBV7-2 and TRBJ2-7): GAGVSQSPSNKVTEKGKDVELRCDPISGHTALYWYRQSLGQGLEFLIYFQGNSAPDKSGLPSDRFSAERTGGSVSTLTIQRTQQEDSAVYLCASSQKGTSGYYEQYFGPGTRLTVT.

J is TRBJ1-1 and V is TRBV12-3 or TRBV12-4; the match to TRBD1 covers 9 bases. The CDR3 contains 16 residues. Germline trimming cut 5 bases from V and 0 bases from J; bases unmatched to any gene: 7. DNA of the CDR3: TGTGCCAGCAGTGGGACAGGGAGCCAAATGAACACTGAAGCTTTCTTT. The encoded protein is CASSGTGSQMNTEAFF.

The sample holds many counts of this clonotype. The chain has TRBV6-6 and TRBJ2-5; tentative D call: TRBD2 (6 bases). V shed 4 bases and J shed 2 bases, with 14 bases lying between them. Germline V gives CDR1 MNHNY, CDR2 SVGAGI (reference sequence). The CDR3 has 15 residues. CDR3 coding DNA: TGTGCCAGCAGTTCGGGTGGAGGGCAGCAAGAGACCCAGTACTTC. Translation gives CASSSGGGQQETQYF.

This clonotype was observed a few times. The V and J genes are TRBV6-1 and TRBJ2-7; TRBD2 is a possible D gene (5 bases). The germline V gene encodes CDR1 MNHNS and CDR2 SASEGT. Trimming took off 4 bases at V and 0 bases at J, with 7 bases between the two ends. The CDR3 has 13 amino acids. The CDR3 coding sequence is TGTGCCAGCAGTGCTGCGGGCTCCTACGAGCAGTACTTC. Residues: CASSAAGSYEQYF.

The rearrangement links TRBV7-3 to TRBJ1-1, with no clear D. CDR1 is SGHTA and CDR2 is FQGTGA in the germline V gene. V dropped 2 bases and J dropped 4 bases, with 14 bases sitting between them. The CDR3 runs to 15 residues. CDR3 in DNA: TGTGCCAGCAGCTTATATCACGGACCGGGCACTGAAGCTTTCTTT. Residues: CASSLYHGPGTEAFF.

V gene TRBV14 combines with J gene TRBJ1-2; D unclear. The CDR3 totals 14 residues. CDR1 and CDR2 from the germline V gene are SGHDN and FVKESK. The V end lost 0 bases, the J end lost 3 bases, and 8 bases lay between the germline ends. In DNA form, the CDR3 reads TGTGCCAGCAGCCAAGATCTGGGGTACTATGGCTACACCTTC. Translating gives CASSQDLGYYGYTF.

The J gene is TRBJ1-5, the V gene TRBV2; TRBD1 matches 8 bases. The J segment lost 9 bases and the V segment lost 5 bases, leaving 9 bases of the junction unmatched. The CDR3 totals 14 residues. CDR1 is SNHLY and CDR2 is FYNNEI in the germline V gene. The CDR3 reads CASSIGQGGRPQHF. The CDR3 DNA follows: TGTGCCAGCAGTATAGGACAGGGTGGGCGGCCCCAGCATTTT.

The rearrangement uses TRBV12-3 or TRBV12-4 and TRBJ1-2; D may be TRBD1 (6 bases). CDR3 length: 17 amino acids. V was cut by 4 bases and J by 8 bases, with 26 bases left in between. CDR3 region: CASSSSIMTGWSEGYTF. Here the CDR3 DNA reads TGTGCCAGCAGTTCGTCCATTATGACAGGTTGGTCGGAGGGCTACACCTTC.

The chain employs TRBV6-5 and TRBJ2-7; possible D gene TRBD1, 6 bases. Germline lookup yields CDR1 MNHEY and CDR2 SVGAGI. The CDR3 is made up of 13 amino acids. V shed 5 bases and J shed 5 bases, with 13 bases lying between them. The CDR3 DNA follows: TGTGCCAGCAGTCAACACAGGGCCAACGAGCAGTACTTC. Protein: CASSQHRANEQYF.

This clonotype was detected a few times. The rearrangement links TRBV30 to TRBJ1-1; no reliable D call. The CDR3 sequence is 12 residues long. The germline V gene has CDR1 GTSNPN and CDR2 SVGIG (reference sequence). Between the trimmed V and J ends, which lost 5 bases and 7 bases, there was a span of 14 bases. The CDR3 region is CAWDPMSGEAFF. DNA for the CDR3: TGTGCCTGGGACCCAATGAGCGGTGAAGCTTTCTTT.

The chain recombines TRBV13 with TRBJ2-2; no reliable D call. Per the germline V gene, CDR1 is PRHDT and CDR2 is FYEKMQ (reference sequence). V lost 5 bases to trimming and J lost 0 bases, with 13 bases between them. The CDR3 covers 16 residues. The CDR3 protein is CASSRRQATNTGELFF. The DNA for the CDR3 is TGTGCCAGCAGCCGCCGGCAGGCAACGAACACCGGGGAGCTGTTTTTT. Full variable domain (outside the CDR3, taken from reference TRBV13 and TRBJ2-2): AAGVIQSPRHLIKEKRETATLKCYPIPRHDTVYWYQQGPGQDPQFLISFYEKMQSDKGSIPDRFSAQQFSDYHSELNMSSLELGDSALYFCASSRRQATNTGELFFGEGSRLTVL.

The chain uses TRBV19 and TRBJ1-2, with TRBD1 matching over 7 bases. The CDR3 loop spans 14 amino acids. V lost 7 bases, J lost 6 bases, and 11 bases stayed unmatched. Germline CDR1 LNHDA, CDR2 SQIVND (reference sequence). The CDR3 sequence: CASTKGALEDGYTF. The CDR3 nucleotides read TGTGCCAGTACGAAGGGGGCCCTTGAGGATGGCTACACCTTC.

The V and J genes are TRBV6-5 and TRBJ2-1; 12 positions agree with TRBD1. The J segment lost 7 bases and the V segment lost 2 bases, leaving 3 bases of the junction unmatched. The CDR3 sequence is 15 residues long. CDR1 is MNHEY and CDR2 is SVGAGI in the germline V gene. CDR3 sequence (DNA): TGTGCCAGCAGTTACGGGACAGGGGGCCTAAATGAGCAGTTCTTC. Translated, it gives CASSYGTGGLNEQFF.

This clonotype showed up many times. The chain combines TRBV2 with TRBJ2-5; no clear D gene. V was trimmed by 4 bases and J by 2 bases, leaving 14 bases between them. Germline assignment: CDR1 SNHLY and CDR2 FYNNEI. The CDR3 spans 15 residues. The CDR3 is CASSGGRYAQETQYF. In DNA, the CDR3 is TGTGCCAGCAGTGGTGGCCGATATGCACAAGAGACCCAGTACTTC.

For the CDR3, the DNA is TGTGCCAGCAGTAAGGACACCAGCTCCTACGAGCAGTACTTC. As protein: CASSKDTSSYEQYF. The V call is TRBV2, the J call TRBJ2-7; weak D call: TRBD1 (5 bases). Trimming left V 5 bases short and J 0 bases short, with 11 bases between. CDR1 and CDR2 from the germline V gene are SNHLY and FYNNEI. This CDR3 has 14 residues.

With regard to this clonotype: Here the CDR3 omits its conserved ending phenylalanine or tryptophan, so a read error is the likely source. CDR3 protein: CASSPYAREKLFL. DNA of the CDR3: TGTGCCAGCAGCCCTTATGCCCGGGAAAAACTGTTTCTT. The V gene is TRBV7-3, the J gene TRBJ1-4; D gene uncertain. The CDR3 extends over 13 amino acids. From germline, CDR1 is SGHTA and CDR2 FQGTGA. V lost 5 bases and J 8 bases, leaving 12 bases between the germline ends.

This clonotype was counted at least ten times. This chain joins TRBV7-2 and TRBJ1-2, with D hard to call. The V end lost 0 bases, the J end lost 8 bases, and 13 bases lay between the germline ends. Germline values: CDR1 SGHTA, CDR2 FQGNSA. The CDR3 is 14 amino acids. The CDR3 is CASSLAGTGGGYTF. The DNA of the CDR3 is TGTGCCAGCAGCTTAGCGGGCACGGGCGGGGGCTACACCTTC.